The 12 T cell receptor beta chains listed next were all sequenced from one sample in a study of blood T cell repertoires in COVID-19. Clones were read by immunoSEQ multiplex PCR, and TCRdb kept only the in-frame ones, dropping some. Of approximately 300,000 clones in the sample, around nine tenths were seen once. Material for sequencing was peripheral blood. Receptors were obtained from a woman aged 30 to 39 with COVID-19, enrolled during active disease.

The V and J genes are TRBV7-9 and TRBJ1-2; 8 bases agree with TRBD1. V was pared by 8 bases and J by 3 bases, with 11 bases of the junction left unmatched. The CDR3 has 15 residues. CDR1 is SEHNR and CDR2 is FQNEAQ in the germline V gene (reference sequence). The CDR3 nucleotides are TGTGCCAGCCGGAAAAGGACAGGGAGAGACTATGGCTACACCTTC. It encodes CASRKRTGRDYGYTF.

This chain uses TRBV4-1 with TRBJ2-1, with TRBD2 identical over 10 bases. V lost 1 base to trimming and J lost 9 bases; unmatched junction nucleotides: 6. The CDR3 spans 15 residues. CDR1 and CDR2 (germline): MGHRA, YSYEKL. This CDR3 reads CASSQVGSGRTEQFF. The DNA for the CDR3 is TGCGCCAGCAGCCAAGTGGGTAGCGGGAGGACTGAGCAGTTCTTC.

This chain's CDR3 is CAISRGGWGSQPQHF. The DNA of the CDR3 is TGTGCCATCAGTCGAGGGGGCTGGGGGAGTCAGCCCCAGCATTTT. The chain links TRBV10-3 to TRBJ1-5; 7 positions match TRBD1. Trimming cost V 5 bases and J 6 bases; bases outside gene matches: 10. The CDR3 spans 15 residues. Germline V gene data show CDR1 as ENHRY and CDR2 as SYGVKD.

This chain connects TRBV19 to TRBJ2-7, with TRBD1 identical over 8 bases. With V trimmed by 6 bases and J by 3 bases, 4 bases remained unmatched. The CDR3 sequence is 13 residues long. Germline lookup yields CDR1 LNHDA and CDR2 SQIVND (reference sequence). The CDR3 DNA sequence: TGTGCCAGTAGCGCGGGACAGGTCTACGAGCAGTACTTC. Translation gives CASSAGQVYEQYF.

The chain has TRBV27 and TRBJ2-7; D is ambiguous. CDR3 length: 13 residues. Trimming left V 3 bases short and J 0 bases short, with 6 bases between. Per the germline V gene, CDR1 is MNHEY and CDR2 is SMNVEV (reference sequence). CDR3 amino acids: CASSFHSSYEQYF. CDR3 in DNA: TGTGCCAGCAGTTTCCACAGCTCCTACGAGCAGTACTTC.

The V gene is TRBV2, the J gene TRBJ1-1; no definite D call. Between the trimmed V and J ends, which lost 3 bases and 0 bases, there was a span of 8 bases. This CDR3 is built from 14 residues. Germline loops: CDR1 SNHLY, CDR2 FYNNEI. In DNA, the CDR3 is TGTGCCAGCAGTGATCAGGCATTGAACACTGAAGCTTTCTTT. Residues: CASSDQALNTEAFF. Based on the CDR3 plus reference TRBV2 and TRBJ1-1, the full variable domain is EPEVTQTPSHQVTQMGQEVILRCVPISNHLYFYWYRQILGQKVEFLVSFYNNEISEKSEIFDDQFSVERPDGSNFTLKIRSTKLEDSAMYFCASSDQALNTEAFFGQGTRLTVV.

The V call is TRBV5-1, the J call TRBJ1-6; a weak D match, TRBD1 (6 bases). This CDR3 comprises 15 residues. Germline CDR1 is SGHRS and CDR2 is YFSETQ. Trimming removed 4 bases from V and 9 bases from J, with 17 bases in between. DNA for the CDR3: TGCGCCAGCAGCCTGGACAGCCCGGATATTTCACCCCTCCACTTT. It specifies CASSLDSPDISPLHF.

This chain connects TRBV11-2 to TRBJ2-7; D perhaps matches TRBD2 (6 bases). This CDR3 has 15 residues. Deletions cut 5 bases from V and 4 bases from J, with 18 bases between. Germline lookup yields CDR1 SGHAT and CDR2 FQNNGV. The CDR3 loop reads CASSATRLGGYEQYF. The CDR3 DNA follows: TGTGCCAGCAGCGCCACAAGACTAGGAGGATACGAGCAGTACTTC.

This rearrangement joins TRBV11-2 to TRBJ1-1; 7 bases match TRBD1. Trimming cost V 1 base and J 3 bases; bases outside gene matches: 5. Germline V gives CDR1 SGHAT, CDR2 FQNNGV. This CDR3 is 15 amino acids long. As DNA, the CDR3 is TGTGCCAGCAGCTTAGCTGGGACAGCGGACACTGAAGCTTTCTTT. Translation gives CASSLAGTADTEAFF.

The chain joins TRBV30 to TRBJ2-5; TRBD1 aligns across 9 bases. Germline V gene lookup returns CDR1 GTSNPN and CDR2 SVGIG (reference sequence). V lost 4 bases, J lost 5 bases, and 5 bases stayed unmatched. This CDR3 is built from 13 residues. CDR3 DNA sequence: TGTGCCTGGAACGGGACAGGGAACGAGACCCAGTACTTC. Its protein is CAWNGTGNETQYF.

This chain uses TRBV6-5 with TRBJ1-1; tentative D call: TRBD1 (5 bases). Between the trimmed V and J ends, which lost 5 bases and 8 bases, there was a span of 21 bases. From germline, CDR1 is MNHEY and CDR2 SVGAGI. The CDR3 has 15 amino acids. The CDR3 loop reads CASSNPSQGTREAFF. CDR3 sequence (DNA): TGTGCCAGCAGTAACCCCAGCCAGGGAACACGCGAAGCTTTCTTT.

This clone occurred once. The CDR3 bases are TGCGCCAGCAGCCAAGATTCCCCCACTATAGCCAAAAACATTCAGTACTTC. The encoded protein is CASSQDSPTIAKNIQYF. This sequence joins TRBV4-3 and TRBJ2-4, with D uncertain. The ends were cut back, 0 bases at V and 0 bases at J, with 12 bases in the middle. CDR3 length: 17 residues. Germline V gene lookup returns CDR1 LGHNA and CDR2 YSLEER.